This T cell receptor (beta chain) came from a study of T cell changes during pregnancy in multiple sclerosis. Trimming stripped 4 bases from V and 0 bases from J, with 7 bases between. Germline CDR1 reads SEHNR; CDR2 reads FQNEAQ (reference sequence). The CDR3 has 14 residues. The protocol was immunoSEQ multiplex PCR, while the TCRdb copy is restricted to in-frame clones and leaves out a portion. The sample includes around 81,000 clones, 80% to 95% seen only once; the top ten take 3.7%. The clonotype was recovered from a female donor in good health, enrolled as a control in a pregnancy study. Sequenced material: peripheral blood, taken after pregnancy. This sequence joins TRBV7-9 and TRBJ2-1; D is unclear. CDR3 sequence: CASSSGSSYNEQFF. The CDR3 region has the DNA TGTGCCAGCAGCTCAGGAAGCTCCTACAATGAGCAGTTCTTC.